The entry that follows covers one T cell receptor (beta chain) sequence. Its antigen is not identified. This CDR3 contains 17 residues. Trimming removed 5 bases from V and 0 bases from J; junction bases left unmatched: 9. Germline CDR1 reads LNHDA; CDR2 reads SQIVND (reference sequence). This specimen comes from a study of Ad26.COV2.S vaccination and SARS-CoV-2 variants. Across the whole study: The donor participated in the COV1001 trial, in its Ad26.COV2.S arm.

Libraries were prepared by immunoSEQ multiplex PCR; TCRdb keeps only in-frame clonotypes and omits some of them. The sample has 380,000 or so clones, approximately 83% seen once. Specified treatment: about 20 received Ad26.COV2.S at low or high dose, single or two shots; about 5 received placebo; per-sample allocation not given. Sampling took place 63 days after the first vaccine or placebo injection. The sample came from a Boston adult aged 18-55 years. Study-level results: Substantial breadth in spike-specific CD8+ and CD4+ T cell responses was reportedly seen after vaccination. Individuals receiving vaccine had higher spike-specific TCR breadth than placebo recipients did.

The sequencing used peripheral blood, collected in a trial of Ad26.COV2.S vaccine versus placebo. This chain links TRBV19 with TRBJ2-7; 11 nucleotides align to TRBD2. The receptor was derived from a person between 18 and 65 years old who received the Ad26.COV2.S COVID-19 vaccine or a placebo. In nucleotides, the CDR3 is TGTGCCAGTAGTCCAACTAGCGGGGGCCTCATCTCCTACGAGCAGTACTTC. It encodes CASSPTSGGLISYEQYF.